The 12 T cell receptor beta chains below were found in one sample sequenced in a study of CD8 T cells in Susac syndrome. RNA in amounts of roughly 0.5 to 1 ug was reverse transcribed with random hexamers. TCRdb reprocessed the immunoSEQ multiplex PCR reads with MiXCR, giving one entry per CDR3 protein. The repertoire includes 150,000 to 200,000 distinct CDR3 sequences, 92% of them detected once, and roughly 0.08% sits in the top ten. The material sequenced was CD4+ T cells from PBMCs. The receptors shown here come from a human donor in good health.

The CDR3 loop reads CASSLLRGYTF. The CDR3 DNA is TGTGCCAGCAGTTTATTACGGGGCTACACCTTC. The rearrangement joins TRBV28 to TRBJ1-2; D remains ambiguous. Germline CDR1 is MDHEN and CDR2 is SYDVKM. The CDR3 runs 11 residues. V shed 1 base and J shed 8 bases, with 5 bases lying between them.

This chain connects TRBV11-3 to TRBJ2-3; tentative D call: TRBD2 (6 bases). The length of the CDR3 is 14 residues. Germline CDR1 SGHNT, CDR2 YENEEA. Trimming took 1 base from V and 4 from J, leaving 9 bases between them. CDR3 sequence: CASSLGGVADTQYF. CDR3 coding DNA: TGTGCCAGCAGCTTAGGCGGGGTCGCAGATACGCAGTATTTT.

The chain has TRBV2 and TRBJ2-5; no reliable D call. The CDR3 is made up of 13 amino acids. Germline loops: CDR1 SNHLY, CDR2 FYNNEI. With 0 bases removed from V and 5 bases from J, the gap between germline ends came to 7 bases. The CDR3 loop is CASSEAPRETQYF. The CDR3, as DNA: TGTGCCAGCAGTGAAGCGCCACGCGAGACCCAGTACTTC.

This chain uses TRBV10-3 with TRBJ2-3; 9 bases map to TRBD1. This CDR3 region has 16 residues. The junction had 13 bases not matched to a gene; V was cut back by 10 bases and J by 2 bases. Germline CDR1 is ENHRY and CDR2 is SYGVKD. CDR3 sequence: CATRSIGQGNTDTQYF. In DNA form, the CDR3 reads TGTGCCACCCGTTCCATCGGACAGGGGAACACAGATACGCAGTATTTT.

The chain is built from TRBV5-1 and TRBJ2-7; weak D call: TRBD2 (6 bases). The CDR3 length is 15 residues. Trimming took off 0 bases at V and 0 bases at J, with 10 bases between the two ends. Germline V gene lookup returns CDR1 SGHRS and CDR2 YFSETQ. This CDR3 is CASSLGRGSSYEQYF. CDR3 sequence (DNA): TGCGCCAGCAGCTTGGGTCGGGGGAGCTCCTACGAGCAGTACTTC.

The rearrangement joins TRBV29-1 to TRBJ2-2; 7 bases agree with TRBD1. CDR1 SQVTM and CDR2 ANQGSEA come from the germline V gene. V shed 7 bases and J 7 bases; nucleotides not matched to a gene: 3. This CDR3 is built from 11 residues. The CDR3 loop reads CSAGQNGELFF. In DNA form, the CDR3 reads TGCAGCGCGGGACAGAACGGGGAGCTGTTTTTT.

The chain carries TRBV6-6 and TRBJ1-5; D might be TRBD1 (6 bases). The CDR3 runs 14 residues. Germline lookup yields CDR1 MNHNY and CDR2 SVGAGI (reference sequence). The germline V and J ends were trimmed by 5 bases and 2 bases, with 10 bases remaining between them. CDR3 in DNA: TGTGCCAGCAGTCGTCCAGGGGGCAATCAGCCCCAGCATTTT. This encodes CASSRPGGNQPQHF.

The V call is TRBV7-9, the J call TRBJ2-7; D is undetermined. CDR3 length: 17 amino acids. V gave up 1 base and J gave up 2 bases, with 18 bases separating them. CDR1 is SEHNR and CDR2 is FQNEAQ in the germline V gene (reference sequence). CDR3 DNA: TGTGCCAGCAGCTTAGACCCTAGGACGGCGACGACCTACGAGCAGTACTTC. Translated: CASSLDPRTATTYEQYF.

This sequence joins TRBV2 and TRBJ2-3, with TRBD1 as a possible D gene (6 bases). Germline CDR1 SNHLY, CDR2 FYNNEI. V was pared by 5 bases and J by 4 bases, with 7 bases between. This CDR3 spans 12 amino acids. CDR3 bases: TGTGCCAGCAGTCAGGGGTCAGATACGCAGTATTTT. Translation: CASSQGSDTQYF.

This rearrangement joins TRBV20-1 to TRBJ2-7, with 7 bases fitting TRBD2. V dropped 6 bases and J dropped 6; count of bases not matched to a gene: 8. The CDR3 length is 12 residues. Germline V gives CDR1 DFQATT, CDR2 SNEGSKA (reference sequence). The CDR3 sequence: CSAQRWGGEQYF. In nucleotides, the CDR3 is TGCAGTGCCCAAAGGTGGGGGGGCGAGCAGTACTTC.

The gene calls are TRBV29-1 and TRBJ1-2; possibly TRBD1 for D (6 bases). Trimming removed 4 bases from V and 4 bases from J, with 13 bases in between. The CDR3 length is 13 residues. Germline CDR1 is SQVTM and CDR2 is ANQGSEA. The CDR3 loop reads CSVVGGQRYGYTF. The CDR3 bases are TGCAGCGTTGTCGGCGGACAGCGCTATGGCTACACCTTC.

V and J are TRBV28 and TRBJ2-1; D is uncertain. Germline CDR1 reads MDHEN; CDR2 reads SYDVKM. This CDR3 comprises 16 residues. V shed 2 bases and J shed 3 bases, with 14 bases lying between them. The CDR3 reads CASSLGRGGNYNEQFF. CDR3 bases: TGTGCCAGCAGTTTAGGGCGTGGCGGAAACTACAATGAGCAGTTCTTC.